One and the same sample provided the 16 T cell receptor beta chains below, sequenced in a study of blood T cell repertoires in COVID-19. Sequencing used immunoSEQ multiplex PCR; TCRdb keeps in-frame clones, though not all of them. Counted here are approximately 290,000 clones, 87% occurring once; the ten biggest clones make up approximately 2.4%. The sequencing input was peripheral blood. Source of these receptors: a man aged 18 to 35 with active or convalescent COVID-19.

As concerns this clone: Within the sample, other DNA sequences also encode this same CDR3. In nucleotides, the CDR3 is TGTGCCAGCAGCGTAGAACTAGCGGGAACAGATACGCAGTATTTT. This encodes CASSVELAGTDTQYF. J is TRBJ2-3 and V is TRBV9; TRBD2 matches 10 bases. The CDR3 is made up of 15 amino acids. Germline CDR1 reads SGDLS; CDR2 reads YYNGEE. The J segment lost 3 bases and the V segment lost 0 bases, leaving 1 base of the junction unmatched. Complete variable domain (other parts from reference TRBV9 and TRBJ2-3): DSGVTQTPKHLITATGQRVTLRCSPRSGDLSVYWYQQSLDQGLQFLIQYYNGEERAKGNILERFSAQQFPDLHSELNLSSLELGDSALYFCASSVELAGTDTQYFGPGTRLTVL.

The CDR3 coding sequence is TGTGCCAGCAGTTTAACAGGGTCGGGTCTCGATGGCTACACCTTC. Protein product: CASSLTGSGLDGYTF. The rearrangement links TRBV28 to TRBJ1-2, with a tentative D call TRBD1 (6 bases). CDR1 is MDHEN and CDR2 is SYDVKM in the germline V gene. V lost 2 bases and J 6 bases, leaving 16 bases between the germline ends. The CDR3 runs to 15 residues.

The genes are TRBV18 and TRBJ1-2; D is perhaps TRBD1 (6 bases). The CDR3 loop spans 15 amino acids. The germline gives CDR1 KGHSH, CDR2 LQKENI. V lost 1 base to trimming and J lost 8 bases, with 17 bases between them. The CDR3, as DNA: TGTGCCAGCTCACCACGGACAGCGGGTAGCGGGGGCTACACCTTC. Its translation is CASSPRTAGSGGYTF. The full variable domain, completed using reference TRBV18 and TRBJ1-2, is NAGVMQNPRHLVRRRGQEARLRCSPMKGHSHVYWYRQLPEEGLKFMVYLQKENIIDESGMPKERFSAEFPKEGPSILRIQQVVRGDSAAYFCASSPRTAGSGGYTFGSGTRLTVV.

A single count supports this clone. The CDR3 sequence: CATSSRDRGGEKLFF. Here the CDR3 DNA reads TGTGCCACCAGCAGCAGGGACAGGGGTGGAGAAAAACTGTTTTTT. The chain combines TRBV15 with TRBJ1-4; TRBD1 matches 10 bases. Germline V gene data show CDR1 as LNHNV and CDR2 as YYDKDF (reference sequence). CDR3 size: 15 residues. The V segment lost 3 bases and the J segment 8 bases; nucleotides outside the gene matches: 6.

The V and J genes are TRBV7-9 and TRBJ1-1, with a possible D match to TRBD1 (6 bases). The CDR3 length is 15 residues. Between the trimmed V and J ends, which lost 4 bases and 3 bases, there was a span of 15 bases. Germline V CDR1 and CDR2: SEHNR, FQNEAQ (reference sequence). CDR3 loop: CASSSVGAGDTEAFF. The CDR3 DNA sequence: TGTGCCAGCAGCTCCGTTGGGGCAGGGGACACTGAAGCTTTCTTT.

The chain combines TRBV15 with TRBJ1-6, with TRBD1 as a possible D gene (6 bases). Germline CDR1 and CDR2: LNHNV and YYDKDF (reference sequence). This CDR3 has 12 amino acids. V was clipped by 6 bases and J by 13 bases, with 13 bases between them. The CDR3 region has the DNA TGTGCCACCAGAAAACAGGGTTTGCCCCTCCACTTT. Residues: CATRKQGLPLHF.

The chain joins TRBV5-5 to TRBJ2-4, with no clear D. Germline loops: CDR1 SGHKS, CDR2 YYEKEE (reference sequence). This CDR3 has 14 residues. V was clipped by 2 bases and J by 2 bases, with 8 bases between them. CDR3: CASSFYYTKNIQYF. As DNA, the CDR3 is TGTGCCAGCAGCTTCTACTACACCAAAAACATTCAGTACTTC.

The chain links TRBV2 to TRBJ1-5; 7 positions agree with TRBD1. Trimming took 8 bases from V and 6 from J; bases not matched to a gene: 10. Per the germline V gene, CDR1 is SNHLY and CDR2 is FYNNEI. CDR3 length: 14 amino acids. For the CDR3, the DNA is TGTGCCAGCTCCACAGGGGCAGGTACTCAGCCCCAGCATTTT. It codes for CASSTGAGTQPQHF.

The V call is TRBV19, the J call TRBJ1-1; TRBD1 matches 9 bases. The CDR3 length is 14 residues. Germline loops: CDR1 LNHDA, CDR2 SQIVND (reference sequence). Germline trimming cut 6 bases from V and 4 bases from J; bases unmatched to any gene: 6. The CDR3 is CASSHRDRVTEAFF. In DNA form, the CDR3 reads TGTGCCAGTAGCCACCGGGACAGGGTCACTGAAGCTTTCTTT.

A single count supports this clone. This CDR3 reads CATTHSQGASGSPLHF. CDR3 in DNA: TGTGCCACCACCCATTCCCAGGGGGCTAGTGGTTCACCCCTCCACTTT. This chain links TRBV15 with TRBJ1-6; TRBD1 matches at 8 bases. CDR3 length equals 16 residues. The trim removed 7 bases at V and 9 bases at J, leaving 14 bases unmatched. Germline CDR1 reads LNHNV; CDR2 reads YYDKDF (reference sequence).

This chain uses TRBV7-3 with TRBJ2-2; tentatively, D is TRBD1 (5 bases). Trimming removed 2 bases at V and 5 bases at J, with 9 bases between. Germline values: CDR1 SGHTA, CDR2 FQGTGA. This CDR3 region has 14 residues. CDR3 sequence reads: CASSLQGWTGELFF. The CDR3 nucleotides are TGTGCCAGCAGCTTACAGGGATGGACCGGGGAGCTGTTTTTT.

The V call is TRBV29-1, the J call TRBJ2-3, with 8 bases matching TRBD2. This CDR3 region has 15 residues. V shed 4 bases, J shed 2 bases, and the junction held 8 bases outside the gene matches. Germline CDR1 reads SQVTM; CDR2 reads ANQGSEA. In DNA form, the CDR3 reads TGCAGCGTTGCCTCGAGCGGGGGTGTCACAGATACGCAGTATTTT. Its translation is CSVASSGGVTDTQYF.

The CDR3 bases are TGTGCCAGCAGCCCTCTCGTTAGCGCGACCCTAGATACGCAGTATTTT. This encodes CASSPLVSATLDTQYF. The chain employs TRBV6-6 and TRBJ2-3, with D tentatively TRBD2 (5 bases). The CDR3 covers 16 residues. Looked up from germline, CDR1 is MNHNY and CDR2 is SVGAGI (reference sequence). Between the trimmed V and J ends, which lost 6 bases and 5 bases, there was a span of 21 bases.

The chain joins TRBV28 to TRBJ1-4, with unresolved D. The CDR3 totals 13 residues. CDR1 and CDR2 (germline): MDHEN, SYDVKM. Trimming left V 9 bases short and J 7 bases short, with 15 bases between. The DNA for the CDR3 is TGTGCCAGTGTAGGAGGGATGGGTGAAAAACTGTTTTTT. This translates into CASVGGMGEKLFF.

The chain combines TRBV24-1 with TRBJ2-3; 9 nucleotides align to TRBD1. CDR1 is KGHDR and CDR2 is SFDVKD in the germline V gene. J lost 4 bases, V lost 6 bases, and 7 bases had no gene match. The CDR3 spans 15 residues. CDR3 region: CATSPGQGRADTQYF. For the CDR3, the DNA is TGTGCCACCAGTCCAGGACAGGGGAGAGCAGATACGCAGTATTTT.

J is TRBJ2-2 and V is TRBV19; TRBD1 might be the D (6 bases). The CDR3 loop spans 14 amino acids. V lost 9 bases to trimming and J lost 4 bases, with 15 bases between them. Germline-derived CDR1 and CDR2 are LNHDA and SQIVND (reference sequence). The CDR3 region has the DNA TGTGCCAGCAGAAATAACAGGGCCACCGGGGAGCTGTTTTTT. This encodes CASRNNRATGELFF.